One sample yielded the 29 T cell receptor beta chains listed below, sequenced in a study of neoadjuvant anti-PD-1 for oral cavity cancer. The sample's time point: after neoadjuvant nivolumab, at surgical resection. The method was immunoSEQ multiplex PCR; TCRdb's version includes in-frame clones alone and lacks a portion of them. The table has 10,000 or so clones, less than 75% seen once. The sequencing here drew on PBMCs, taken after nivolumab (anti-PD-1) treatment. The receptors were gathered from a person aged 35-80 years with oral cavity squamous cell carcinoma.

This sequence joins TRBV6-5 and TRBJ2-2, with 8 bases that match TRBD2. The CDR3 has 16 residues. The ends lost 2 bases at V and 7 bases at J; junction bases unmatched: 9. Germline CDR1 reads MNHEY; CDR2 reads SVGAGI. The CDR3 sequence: CASSYPIGGAIGELFF. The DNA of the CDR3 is TGTGCCAGCAGTTACCCCATCGGGGGGGCCATCGGGGAGCTGTTTTTT.

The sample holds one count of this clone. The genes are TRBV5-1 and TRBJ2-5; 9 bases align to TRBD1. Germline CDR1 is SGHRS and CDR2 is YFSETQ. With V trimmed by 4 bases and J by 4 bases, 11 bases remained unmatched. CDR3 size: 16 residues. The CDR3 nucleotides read TGCGCCAGCAGCACGGGTGGGACAGGGCCCCGAGAGACCCAGTACTTC. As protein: CASSTGGTGPRETQYF.

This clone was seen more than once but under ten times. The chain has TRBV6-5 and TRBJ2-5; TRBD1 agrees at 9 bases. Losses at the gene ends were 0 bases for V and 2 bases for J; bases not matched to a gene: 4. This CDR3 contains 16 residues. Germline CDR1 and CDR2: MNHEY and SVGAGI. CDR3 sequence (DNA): TGTGCCAGCAGTTACTCGGGACAGGGCAAACAAGAGACCCAGTACTTC. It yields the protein CASSYSGQGKQETQYF.

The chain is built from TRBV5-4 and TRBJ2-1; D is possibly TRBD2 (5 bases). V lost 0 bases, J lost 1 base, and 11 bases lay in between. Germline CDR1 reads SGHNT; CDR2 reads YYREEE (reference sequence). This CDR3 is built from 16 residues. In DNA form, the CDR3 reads TGTGCCAGCAGCTTGGGGCGGGTGACGTCCTACAATGAGCAGTTCTTC. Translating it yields CASSLGRVTSYNEQFF.

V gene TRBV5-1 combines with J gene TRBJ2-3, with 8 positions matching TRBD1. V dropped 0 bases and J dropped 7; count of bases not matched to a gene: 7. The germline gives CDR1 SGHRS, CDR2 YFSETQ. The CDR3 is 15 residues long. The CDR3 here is CASSLGGQGRHTQYF. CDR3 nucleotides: TGCGCCAGCAGCTTGGGAGGACAGGGTAGACATACGCAGTATTTT.

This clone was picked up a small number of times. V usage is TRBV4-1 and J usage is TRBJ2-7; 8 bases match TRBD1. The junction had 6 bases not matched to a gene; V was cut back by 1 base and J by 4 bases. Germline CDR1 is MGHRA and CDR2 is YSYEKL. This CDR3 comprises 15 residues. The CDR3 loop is CASSQGQGLGYEQYF. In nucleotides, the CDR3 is TGCGCCAGCAGCCAAGGACAGGGGTTAGGTTACGAGCAGTACTTC.

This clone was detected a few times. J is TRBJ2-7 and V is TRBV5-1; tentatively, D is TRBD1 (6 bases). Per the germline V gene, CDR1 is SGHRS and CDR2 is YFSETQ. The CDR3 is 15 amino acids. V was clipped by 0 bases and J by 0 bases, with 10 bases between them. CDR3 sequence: CASSLADSHSYEQYF. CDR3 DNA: TGCGCCAGCAGCTTGGCGGACAGCCACTCCTACGAGCAGTACTTC.

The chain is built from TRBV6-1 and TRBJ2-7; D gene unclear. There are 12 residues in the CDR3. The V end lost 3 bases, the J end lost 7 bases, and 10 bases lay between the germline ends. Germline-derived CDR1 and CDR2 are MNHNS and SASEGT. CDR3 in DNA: TGTGCCAGCAGTGATGGTAGCCGGGAGCAGTACTTC. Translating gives CASSDGSREQYF.

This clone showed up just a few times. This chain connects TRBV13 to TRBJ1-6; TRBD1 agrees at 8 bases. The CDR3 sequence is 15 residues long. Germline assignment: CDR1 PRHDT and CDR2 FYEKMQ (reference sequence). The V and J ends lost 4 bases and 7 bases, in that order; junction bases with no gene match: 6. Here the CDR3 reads CASSSPGGENSPLHF. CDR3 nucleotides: TGTGCCAGCAGCTCCCCAGGGGGCGAGAATTCACCCCTCCACTTT.

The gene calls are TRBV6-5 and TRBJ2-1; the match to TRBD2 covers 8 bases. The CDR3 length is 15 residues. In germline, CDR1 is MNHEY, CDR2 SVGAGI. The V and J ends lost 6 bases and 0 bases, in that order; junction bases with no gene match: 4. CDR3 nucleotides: TGTGCCAGCAGGTTCAGCGGGGGCTCCTACAATGAGCAGTTCTTC. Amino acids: CASRFSGGSYNEQFF.

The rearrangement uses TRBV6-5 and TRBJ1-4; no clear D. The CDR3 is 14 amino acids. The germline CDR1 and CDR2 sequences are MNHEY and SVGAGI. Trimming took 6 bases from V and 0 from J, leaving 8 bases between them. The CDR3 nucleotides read TGTGCCAGCAGCCCACTTGCAACTAATGAAAAACTGTTTTTT. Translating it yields CASSPLATNEKLFF.

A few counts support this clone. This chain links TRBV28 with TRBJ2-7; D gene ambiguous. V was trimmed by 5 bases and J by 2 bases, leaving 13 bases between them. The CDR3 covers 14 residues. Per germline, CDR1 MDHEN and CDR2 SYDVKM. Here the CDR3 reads CASSAGRGAYEQYF. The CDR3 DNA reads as TGTGCCAGCAGTGCCGGAAGAGGAGCCTACGAGCAGTACTTC.

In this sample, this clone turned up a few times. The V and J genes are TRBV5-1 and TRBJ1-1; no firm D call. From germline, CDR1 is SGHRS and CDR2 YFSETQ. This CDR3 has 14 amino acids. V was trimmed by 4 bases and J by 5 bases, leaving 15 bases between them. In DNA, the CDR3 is TGCGCCAGCAGCCATGGACGCAGAAGTACTGAAGCTTTCTTT. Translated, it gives CASSHGRRSTEAFF.

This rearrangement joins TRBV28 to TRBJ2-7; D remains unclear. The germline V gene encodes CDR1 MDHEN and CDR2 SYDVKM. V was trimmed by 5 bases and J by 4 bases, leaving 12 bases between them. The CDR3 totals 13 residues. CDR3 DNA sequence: TGTGCCAGCAGTCCTAAAGCCGGATACGAGCAGTACTTC. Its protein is CASSPKAGYEQYF.

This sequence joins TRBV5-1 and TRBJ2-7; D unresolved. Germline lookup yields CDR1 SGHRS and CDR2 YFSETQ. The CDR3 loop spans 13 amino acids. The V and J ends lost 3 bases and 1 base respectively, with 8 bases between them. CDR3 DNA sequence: TGCGCCAGCAGCTGGGATAAGTCCTACGAGCAGTACTTC. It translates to CASSWDKSYEQYF.

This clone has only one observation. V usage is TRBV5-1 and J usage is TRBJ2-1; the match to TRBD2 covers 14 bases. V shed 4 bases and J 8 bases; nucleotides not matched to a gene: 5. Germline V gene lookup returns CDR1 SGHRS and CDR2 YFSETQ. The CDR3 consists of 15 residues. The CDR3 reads CASSPGTSGRDEQFF. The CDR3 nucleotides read TGCGCCAGCAGCCCCGGGACTAGCGGGAGAGATGAGCAGTTCTTC.

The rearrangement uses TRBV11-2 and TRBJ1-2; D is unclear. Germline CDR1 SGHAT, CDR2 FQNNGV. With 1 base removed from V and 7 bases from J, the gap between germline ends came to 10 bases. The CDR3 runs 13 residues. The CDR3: CASSLVPGRGYTF. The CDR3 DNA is TGTGCCAGCAGCTTAGTACCGGGCCGTGGCTACACCTTC.

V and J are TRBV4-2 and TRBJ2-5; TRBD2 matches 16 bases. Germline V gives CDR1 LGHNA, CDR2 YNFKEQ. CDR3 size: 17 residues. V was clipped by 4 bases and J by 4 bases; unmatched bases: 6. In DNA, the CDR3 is TGTGCCAGCAGCCCGGGACTAGCGGGGGGGAGCGGAGAGACCCAGTACTTC. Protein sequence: CASSPGLAGGSGETQYF.

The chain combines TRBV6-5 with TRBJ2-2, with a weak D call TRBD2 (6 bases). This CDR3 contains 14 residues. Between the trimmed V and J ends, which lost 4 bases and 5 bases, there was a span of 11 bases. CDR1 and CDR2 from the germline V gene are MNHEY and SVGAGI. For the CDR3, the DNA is TGTGCCAGCAGTTCCCCGGGAGAGACCGGGGAGCTGTTTTTT. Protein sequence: CASSSPGETGELFF.

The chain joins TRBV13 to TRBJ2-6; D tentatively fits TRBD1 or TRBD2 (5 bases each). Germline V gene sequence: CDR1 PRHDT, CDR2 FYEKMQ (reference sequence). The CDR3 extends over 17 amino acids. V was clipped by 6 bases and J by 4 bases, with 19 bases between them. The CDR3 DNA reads TGTGCCAGCAGTACCTGGGGGAACACCGACGGGGCCAACGTCCTGACTTTC. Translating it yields CASSTWGNTDGANVLTF.

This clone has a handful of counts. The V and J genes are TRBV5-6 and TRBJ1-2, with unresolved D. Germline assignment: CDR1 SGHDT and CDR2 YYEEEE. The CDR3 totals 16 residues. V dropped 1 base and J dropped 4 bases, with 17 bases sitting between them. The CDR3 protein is CASSLLRERFGYGYTF. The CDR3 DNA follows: TGTGCCAGCAGCTTGTTGCGGGAGAGATTCGGCTATGGCTACACCTTC. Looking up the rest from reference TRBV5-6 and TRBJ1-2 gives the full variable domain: DAGVTQSPTHLIKTRGQQVTLRCSPKSGHDTVSWYQQALGQGPQFIFQYYEEEERQRGNFPDRFSGHQFPNYSSELNVNALLLGDSALYLCASSLLRERFGYGYTFGSGTRLTVV.

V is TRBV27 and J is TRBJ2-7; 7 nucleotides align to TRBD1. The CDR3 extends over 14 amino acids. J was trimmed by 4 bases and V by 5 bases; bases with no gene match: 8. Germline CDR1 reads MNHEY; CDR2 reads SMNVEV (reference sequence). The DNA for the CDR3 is TGTGCCAGCAGTACCGACAGGGTGAGGTACGAGCAGTACTTC. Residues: CASSTDRVRYEQYF.

The CDR3, as DNA: TGTGCCAGCAGTTTATATCTGGGAAATCAGCCCCAGCATTTT. Protein: CASSLYLGNQPQHF. The chain joins TRBV28 to TRBJ1-5; D is unclear. Trimming left V 1 base short and J 4 bases short, with 8 bases between. Per germline, CDR1 MDHEN and CDR2 SYDVKM. This CDR3 comprises 14 residues.

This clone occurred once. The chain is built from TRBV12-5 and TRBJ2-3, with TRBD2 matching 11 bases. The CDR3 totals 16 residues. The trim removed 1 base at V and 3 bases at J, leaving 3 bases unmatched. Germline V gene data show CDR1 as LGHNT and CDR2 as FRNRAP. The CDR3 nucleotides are TGTGCTAGTGGTTTGGGCCTAGCGGGGGGAACAGATACGCAGTATTTT. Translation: CASGLGLAGGTDTQYF.

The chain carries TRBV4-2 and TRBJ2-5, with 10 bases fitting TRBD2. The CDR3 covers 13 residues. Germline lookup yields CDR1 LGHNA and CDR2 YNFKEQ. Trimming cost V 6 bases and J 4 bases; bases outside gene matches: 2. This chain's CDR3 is CASSIAGGETQYF. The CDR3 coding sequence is TGTGCCAGCAGTATAGCGGGAGGAGAGACCCAGTACTTC.

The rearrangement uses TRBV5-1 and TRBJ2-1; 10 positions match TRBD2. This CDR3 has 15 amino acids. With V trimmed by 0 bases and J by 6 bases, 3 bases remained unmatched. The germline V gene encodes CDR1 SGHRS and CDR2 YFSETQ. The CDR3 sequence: CASSLGLAGVNEQFF. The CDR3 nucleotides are TGCGCCAGCAGCTTGGGGCTAGCGGGAGTCAATGAGCAGTTCTTC.

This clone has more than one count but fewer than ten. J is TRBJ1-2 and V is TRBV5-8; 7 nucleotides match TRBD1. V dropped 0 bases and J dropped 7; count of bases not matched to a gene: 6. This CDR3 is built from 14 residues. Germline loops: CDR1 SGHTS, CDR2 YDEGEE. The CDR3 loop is CASSLEQGVGGYTF. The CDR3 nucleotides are TGTGCCAGCAGCTTGGAGCAGGGGGTGGGTGGCTACACCTTC.

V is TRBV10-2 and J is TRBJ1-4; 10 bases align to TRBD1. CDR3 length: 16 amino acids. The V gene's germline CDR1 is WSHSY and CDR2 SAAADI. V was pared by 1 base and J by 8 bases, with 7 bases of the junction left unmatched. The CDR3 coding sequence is TGCGCCAGCAGTGAGTGGAAGGACAGGGGGGACGAAAAACTGTTTTTT. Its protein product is CASSEWKDRGDEKLFF.

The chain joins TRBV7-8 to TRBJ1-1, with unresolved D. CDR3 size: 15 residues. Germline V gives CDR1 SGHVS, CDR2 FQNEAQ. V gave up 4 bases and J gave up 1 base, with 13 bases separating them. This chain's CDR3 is CASSSPIIGNTEAFF. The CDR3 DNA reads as TGTGCCAGCAGCTCGCCTATCATTGGGAACACTGAAGCTTTCTTT. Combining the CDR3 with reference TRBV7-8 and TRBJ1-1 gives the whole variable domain GAGVSQSPRYKVAKRGQDVALRCDPISGHVSLFWYQQALGQGPEFLTYFQNEAQLDKSGLPSDRFFAERPEGSVSTLKIQRTQQEDSAVYLCASSSPIIGNTEAFFGQGTRLTVV.